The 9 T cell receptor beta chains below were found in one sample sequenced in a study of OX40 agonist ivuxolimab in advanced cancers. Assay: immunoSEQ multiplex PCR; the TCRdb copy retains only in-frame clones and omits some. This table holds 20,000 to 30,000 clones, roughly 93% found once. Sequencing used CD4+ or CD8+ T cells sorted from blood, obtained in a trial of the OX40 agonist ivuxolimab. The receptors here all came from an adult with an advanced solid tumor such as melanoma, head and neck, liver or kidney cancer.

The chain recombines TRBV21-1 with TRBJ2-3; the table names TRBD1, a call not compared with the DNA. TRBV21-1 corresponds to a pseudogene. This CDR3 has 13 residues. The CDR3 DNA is TGTGCCAGCAGCATCGGACAGACAGATACGCAGTATTTT. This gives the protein CASSIGQTDTQYF.

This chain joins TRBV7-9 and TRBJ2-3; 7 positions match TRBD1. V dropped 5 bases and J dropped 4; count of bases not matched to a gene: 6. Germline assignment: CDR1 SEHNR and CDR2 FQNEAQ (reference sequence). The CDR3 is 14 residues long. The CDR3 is CASSHGTDPDTQYF. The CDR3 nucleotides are TGTGCCAGCAGCCATGGGACAGACCCAGATACGCAGTATTTT.

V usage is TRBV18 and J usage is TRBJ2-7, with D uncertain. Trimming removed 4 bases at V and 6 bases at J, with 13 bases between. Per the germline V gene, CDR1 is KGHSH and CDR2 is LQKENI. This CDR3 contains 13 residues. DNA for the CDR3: TGTGCCAGCTCACGGCCACCACGCTTCGAGCAGTACTTC. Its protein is CASSRPPRFEQYF.

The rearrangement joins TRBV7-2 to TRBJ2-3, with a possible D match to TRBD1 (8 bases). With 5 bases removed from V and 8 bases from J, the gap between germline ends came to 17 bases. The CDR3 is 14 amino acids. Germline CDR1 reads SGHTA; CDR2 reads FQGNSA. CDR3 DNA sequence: TGTGCCAGCAGCCTCGACAGGGGAGGGGGTACGCAGTATTTT. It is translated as CASSLDRGGGTQYF. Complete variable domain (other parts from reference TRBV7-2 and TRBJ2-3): GAGVSQSPSNKVTEKGKDVELRCDPISGHTALYWYRQSLGQGLEFLIYFQGNSAPDKSGLPSDRFSAERTGGSVSTLTIQRTQQEDSAVYLCASSLDRGGGTQYFGPGTRLTVL.

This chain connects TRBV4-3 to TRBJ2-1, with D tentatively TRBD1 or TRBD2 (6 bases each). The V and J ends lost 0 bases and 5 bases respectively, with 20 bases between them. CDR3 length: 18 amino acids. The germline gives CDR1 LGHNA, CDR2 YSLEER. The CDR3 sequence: CASSQDTREGGLNNEQFF. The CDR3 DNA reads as TGCGCCAGCAGCCAAGATACGAGAGAGGGGGGCTTGAACAATGAGCAGTTCTTC.

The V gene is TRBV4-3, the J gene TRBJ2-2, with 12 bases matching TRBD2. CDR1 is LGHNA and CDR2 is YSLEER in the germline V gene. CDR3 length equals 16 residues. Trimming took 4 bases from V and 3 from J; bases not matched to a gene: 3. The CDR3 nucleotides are TGCGCCAGCAGCCTTCGGACTAGCGGGGACACCGGGGAGCTGTTTTTT. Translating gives CASSLRTSGDTGELFF.

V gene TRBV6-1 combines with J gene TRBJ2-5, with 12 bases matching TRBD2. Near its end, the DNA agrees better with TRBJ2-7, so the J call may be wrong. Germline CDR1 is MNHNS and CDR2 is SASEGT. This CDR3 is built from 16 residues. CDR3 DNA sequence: TGTGCCAGCAGTGAAGGTCGACTAGCGGGAGCCTACGAGCAGTACTTC. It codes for CASSEGRLAGAYEQYF.

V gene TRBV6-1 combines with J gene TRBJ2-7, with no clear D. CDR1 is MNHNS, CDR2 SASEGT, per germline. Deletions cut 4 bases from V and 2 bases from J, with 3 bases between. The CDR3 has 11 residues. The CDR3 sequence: CASSVPYEQYF. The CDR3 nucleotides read TGTGCCAGCAGTGTGCCCTACGAGCAGTACTTC.

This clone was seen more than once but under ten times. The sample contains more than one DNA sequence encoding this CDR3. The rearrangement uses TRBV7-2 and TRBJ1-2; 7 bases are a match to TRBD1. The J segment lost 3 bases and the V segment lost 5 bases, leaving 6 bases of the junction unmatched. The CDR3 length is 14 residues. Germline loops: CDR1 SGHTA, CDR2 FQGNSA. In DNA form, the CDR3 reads TGTGCCAGCAGCAGGGCAGGGGGTGACTATGGCTACACCTTC. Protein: CASSRAGGDYGYTF.